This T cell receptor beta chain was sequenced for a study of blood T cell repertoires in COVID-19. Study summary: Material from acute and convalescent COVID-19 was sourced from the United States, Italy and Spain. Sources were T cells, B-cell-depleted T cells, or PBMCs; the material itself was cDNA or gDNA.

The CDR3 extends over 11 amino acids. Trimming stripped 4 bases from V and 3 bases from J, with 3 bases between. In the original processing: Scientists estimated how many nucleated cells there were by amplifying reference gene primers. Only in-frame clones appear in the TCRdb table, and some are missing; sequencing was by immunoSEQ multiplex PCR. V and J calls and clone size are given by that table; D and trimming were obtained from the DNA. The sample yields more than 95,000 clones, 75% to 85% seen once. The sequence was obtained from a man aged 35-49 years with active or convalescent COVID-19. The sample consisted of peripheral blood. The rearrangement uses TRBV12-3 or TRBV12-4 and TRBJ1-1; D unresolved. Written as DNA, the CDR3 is TGTGCCAGCAGTTCCTACACTGAAGCTTTCTTT. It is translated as CASSSYTEAFF.